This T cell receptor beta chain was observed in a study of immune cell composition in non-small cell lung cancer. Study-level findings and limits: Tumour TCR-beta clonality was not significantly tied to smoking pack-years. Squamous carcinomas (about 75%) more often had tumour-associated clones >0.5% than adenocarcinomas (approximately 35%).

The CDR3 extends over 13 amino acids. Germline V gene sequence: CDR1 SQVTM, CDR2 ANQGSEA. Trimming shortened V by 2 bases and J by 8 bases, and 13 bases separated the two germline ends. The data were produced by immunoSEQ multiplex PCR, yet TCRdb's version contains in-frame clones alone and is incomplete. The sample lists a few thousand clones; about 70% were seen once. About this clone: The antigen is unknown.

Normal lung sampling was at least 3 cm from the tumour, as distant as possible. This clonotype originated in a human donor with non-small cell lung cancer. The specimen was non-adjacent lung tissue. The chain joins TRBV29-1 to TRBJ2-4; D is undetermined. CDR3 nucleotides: TGCAGCGTTGAATCTCAGTATGGAGACATTCAGTACTTC. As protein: CSVESQYGDIQYF.